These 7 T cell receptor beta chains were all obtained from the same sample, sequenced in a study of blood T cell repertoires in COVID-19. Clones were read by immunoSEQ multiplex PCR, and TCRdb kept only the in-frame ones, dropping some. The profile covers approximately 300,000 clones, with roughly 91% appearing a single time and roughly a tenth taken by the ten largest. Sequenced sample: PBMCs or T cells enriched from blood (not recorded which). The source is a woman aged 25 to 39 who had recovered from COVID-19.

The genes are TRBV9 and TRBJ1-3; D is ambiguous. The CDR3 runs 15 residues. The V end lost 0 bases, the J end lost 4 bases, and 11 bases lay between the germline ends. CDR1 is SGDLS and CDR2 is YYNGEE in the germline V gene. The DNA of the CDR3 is TGTGCCAGCAGCGTAGCTTCGACGGGAGGAAACACCATATATTTT. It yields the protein CASSVASTGGNTIYF.

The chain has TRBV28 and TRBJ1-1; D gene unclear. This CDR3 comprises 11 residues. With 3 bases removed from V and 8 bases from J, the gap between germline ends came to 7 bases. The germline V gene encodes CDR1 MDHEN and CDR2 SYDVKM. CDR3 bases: TGTGCCAGCAGTTTGTCCCTAGAAGCTTTCTTT. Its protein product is CASSLSLEAFF.

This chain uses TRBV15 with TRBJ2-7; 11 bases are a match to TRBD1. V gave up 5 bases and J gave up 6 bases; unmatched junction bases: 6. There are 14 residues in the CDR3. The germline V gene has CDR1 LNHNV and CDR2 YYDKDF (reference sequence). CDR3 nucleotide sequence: TGTGCCACCAGCCCGGACAGGGGGCTGGTCGAGCAGTACTTC. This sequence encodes CATSPDRGLVEQYF.

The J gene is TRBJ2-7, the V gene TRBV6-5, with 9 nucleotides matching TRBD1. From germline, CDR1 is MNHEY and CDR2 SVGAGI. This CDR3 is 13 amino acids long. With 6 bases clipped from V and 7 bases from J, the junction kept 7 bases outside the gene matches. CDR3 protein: CASSDGQGWEQYF. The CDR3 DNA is TGTGCCAGCAGCGATGGACAGGGGTGGGAGCAGTACTTC.

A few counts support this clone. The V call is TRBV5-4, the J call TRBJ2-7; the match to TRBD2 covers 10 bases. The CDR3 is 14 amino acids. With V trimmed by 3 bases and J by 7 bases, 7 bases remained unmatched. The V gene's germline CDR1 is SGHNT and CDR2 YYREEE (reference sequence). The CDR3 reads CASSSGAGGREQYF. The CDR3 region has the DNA TGTGCCAGCAGCTCGGGAGCGGGAGGGCGTGAGCAGTACTTC.

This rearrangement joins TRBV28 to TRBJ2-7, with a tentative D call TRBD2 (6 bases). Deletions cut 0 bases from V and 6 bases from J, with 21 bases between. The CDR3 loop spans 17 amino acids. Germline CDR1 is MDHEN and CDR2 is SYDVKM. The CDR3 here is CASSLWRLGGEVAEQYF. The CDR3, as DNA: TGTGCCAGCAGTTTATGGAGGCTAGGAGGGGAGGTGGCCGAGCAGTACTTC. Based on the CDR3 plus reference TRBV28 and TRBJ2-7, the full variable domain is DVKVTQSSRYLVKRTGEKVFLECVQDMDHENMFWYRQDPGLGLRLIYFSYDVKMKEKGDIPEGYSVSREKKERFSLILESASTNQTSMYLCASSLWRLGGEVAEQYFGPGTRLTVT.

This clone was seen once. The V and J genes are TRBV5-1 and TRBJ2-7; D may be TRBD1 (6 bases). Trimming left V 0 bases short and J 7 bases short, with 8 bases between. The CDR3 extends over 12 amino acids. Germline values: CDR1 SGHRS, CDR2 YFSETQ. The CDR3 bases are TGCGCCAGCAGCTTGGGGGGGCAGGAGCAGTACTTC. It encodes CASSLGGQEQYF. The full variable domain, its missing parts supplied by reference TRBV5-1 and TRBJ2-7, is KAGVTQTPRYLIKTRGQQVTLSCSPISGHRSVSWYQQTPGQGLQFLFEYFSETQRNKGNFPGRFSGRQFSNSRSEMNVSTLELGDSALYLCASSLGGQEQYFGPGTRLTVT.